This T cell receptor (beta chain) is drawn from a study of T cell changes during pregnancy in multiple sclerosis. The germline V gene encodes CDR1 LNHDA and CDR2 SQIVND (reference sequence). V shed 7 bases and J shed 1 base, with 12 bases lying between them. The CDR3 consists of 14 residues. Sequenced by immunoSEQ multiplex PCR; TCRdb stores in-frame clones only, minus some. The data contain under 110,000 clones, roughly 92% of them singletons. The sequences come from peripheral blood, collected after pregnancy. The receptor comes from a female donor with multiple sclerosis, enrolled in a pregnancy study. This rearrangement joins TRBV19 to TRBJ2-3; a weak D match, TRBD2 (5 bases). The DNA of the CDR3 is TGTGCCAGTACTGAGGGAGTTGGCACAGATACGCAGTATTTT. This codes for CASTEGVGTDTQYF. Using reference TRBV19 and TRBJ2-3 for the parts outside the CDR3, the full variable domain is DGGITQSPKYLFRKEGQNVTLSCEQNLNHDAMYWYRQDPGQGLRLIYYSQIVNDFQKGDIAEGYSVSREKKESFPLTVTSAQKNPTAFYLCASTEGVGTDTQYFGPGTRLTVL.